This T cell receptor (beta chain) was obtained from a study of T cell repertoires in cytomegalovirus infection. Study overall: Through public TCR beta signatures, both CMV infection and matching HLA type were indicated.

This clonotype was detected a few times. Its antigen is not known. The CDR3 spans 13 residues. J was trimmed by 5 bases and V by 3 bases; bases with no gene match: 6. The germline gives CDR1 DFQATT, CDR2 SNEGSKA (reference sequence). TCRdb re-called the reads through MiXCR, storing one row per CDR3 protein. The data hold 45,000 to 75,000 distinct CDR3 sequences, with 33% observed a single time. Overall study results and limits: Dominating the ex vivo response were TCR beta clonotypes that were CMV-specific and HLA-C-restricted. Totalled public TCR beta family frequency picked out people who carried CMV plus the relevant HLA.

The specimen was PBMCs, sequenced either directly or after in vitro stimulation (not recorded which). The clonotype was recovered from a human donor in good health (CMV status not recorded). Some clones in this sample may be carry-over from other donors' samples. The J gene is TRBJ2-5, the V gene TRBV20-1; 7 bases match TRBD1. The CDR3, as DNA: TGCAGTGCTAGGCAACAGGGGCCTGAGACCCAGTACTTC. As protein: CSARQQGPETQYF.